What follows is one T cell receptor beta chain and its context. The data belong to a study of CD8 T cells in Susac syndrome. The TEMRA cells underwent FACS enrichment, while the CD8+ and CD4+ T cells underwent negative isolation. Looked up from germline, CDR1 is SGDLS and CDR2 is YYNGEE. V lost 2 bases, J lost 2 bases, and 3 bases stayed unmatched. The CDR3 has 15 amino acids. Reverse transcription of about 0.45 to 1 ug RNA was carried out with random hexamers. Amplification of TCR beta CDR3 across 54 Vbeta and 13 Jbeta was performed with immunoSEQ multiplex PCR. MiXCR was run by TCRdb on the immunoSEQ multiplex PCR reads, yielding one entry per CDR3 protein. Of some 200,000 distinct CDR3 sequences listed, roughly 96% are singletons.

The TCR was taken from a human donor with multiple sclerosis. This rearrangement joins TRBV9 to TRBJ2-5, with 10 bases that match TRBD2. Input material: CD4+ T cells from PBMCs. CDR3 nucleotides: TGTGCCAGCAGCGTGGGGACTAGCGTTCAAGAGACCCAGTACTTC. Protein product: CASSVGTSVQETQYF.